Reported below is one T cell receptor beta chain. This same CDR3 is encoded by further DNA sequences in the sample. The sample originates from a study of blood T cell repertoires in COVID-19. Libraries were prepared by immunoSEQ multiplex PCR; TCRdb keeps only in-frame clonotypes and omits some of them. The repertoire has 350,000 or so clones, around 83% of them found once; the top ten carry 2.5% to 3%. Trimming removed 2 bases from V and 0 bases from J, with 8 bases in between. This CDR3 spans 15 amino acids. Germline loops: CDR1 MNHEY, CDR2 SVGAGI. The sequenced sample was peripheral blood. The source of this sequence is a man younger than 45 with active or convalescent COVID-19. V and J are TRBV6-5 and TRBJ1-3; unclear D gene. CDR3 DNA: TGTGCCAGCAGTTACAGCGGCAGCTCTGGAAACACCATATATTTT. Its translation: CASSYSGSSGNTIYF.